One sample yielded the 14 T cell receptor beta chains listed below, sequenced in a study of cytomegalovirus exposure and HLA in healthy donors. Vbeta (60) and Jbeta (13) primers were used in the PCR. TCRdb's copy holds only in-frame clones and misses some; the assay was immunoSEQ multiplex PCR. Of some 50,000 clones listed, approximately 70% are singletons. The specimen was PBMCs. These receptors were collected from a woman between 45 and 65 years old in good health and CMV-seropositive.

This clone was observed a few times. J is TRBJ2-3 and V is TRBV27; 8 nucleotides align to TRBD2. From germline, CDR1 is MNHEY and CDR2 SMNVEV (reference sequence). V shed 6 bases, J shed 4 bases, and the junction held 6 bases outside the gene matches. This CDR3 region has 14 residues. This CDR3 reads CASSAQRGSDTQYF. In nucleotides, the CDR3 is TGTGCCAGCAGCGCCCAGCGGGGGTCAGATACGCAGTATTTT.

Written as DNA, the CDR3 is TGTGCCAGCAGGGGGGGGGACAGGGGGGGGAATCAGCCCCAGCATTTT. It is translated as CASRGGDRGGNQPQHF. This chain connects TRBV6-4 to TRBJ1-5; TRBD1 matches 11 bases. Per the germline V gene, CDR1 is MRHNA and CDR2 is SNTAGT. J lost 4 bases, V lost 6 bases, and 8 bases had no gene match. The CDR3 loop spans 16 amino acids.

The chain employs TRBV7-8 and TRBJ2-5; D is perhaps TRBD2 (6 bases). This CDR3 has 14 residues. Trimming cost V 10 bases and J 5 bases, with 20 bases left between them. Germline loops: CDR1 SGHVS, CDR2 FQNEAQ. The CDR3: CAIGRGDVWETQYF. The CDR3 nucleotides read TGTGCCATCGGGCGGGGTGACGTATGGGAGACCCAGTACTTC. Based on the CDR3 plus reference TRBV7-8 and TRBJ2-5, the full variable domain is GAGVSQSPRYKVAKRGQDVALRCDPISGHVSLFWYQQALGQGPEFLTYFQNEAQLDKSGLPSDRFFAERPEGSVSTLKIQRTQQEDSAVYLCAIGRGDVWETQYFGPGTRLLVL.

In its sample, this clone was seen once. This chain joins TRBV4-2 and TRBJ2-2, with 16 bases identical to TRBD2. The CDR3 consists of 18 residues. V lost 3 bases, J lost 7 bases, and 8 bases stayed unmatched. Germline lookup yields CDR1 LGHNA and CDR2 YNFKEQ. In DNA form, the CDR3 reads TGTGCCAGCAGCCAGGACGGGACTAGCGGGGGGGCCGTCGGGGAGCTGTTTTTT. It yields the protein CASSQDGTSGGAVGELFF.

The rearrangement uses TRBV7-2 and TRBJ2-1; D is uncertain. V shed 7 bases and J shed 12 bases, with 19 bases lying between them. CDR3 length: 13 amino acids. Germline loops: CDR1 SGHTA, CDR2 FQGNSA. The CDR3 loop is CASTTRYGVGQFF. CDR3 nucleotide sequence: TGTGCCAGCACCACCCGTTATGGAGTCGGGCAGTTCTTC.

Concerning this clone: Because the CDR3 is missing its conserved closing phenylalanine or tryptophan, this is likely a read error. The chain couples TRBV4-3 to TRBJ2-7, with D perhaps matching TRBD2 (7 bases). V was shortened by 4 bases and J by 2 bases, with 21 bases between the two germline ends. This CDR3 is built from 17 residues. CDR1 is LGHNA, CDR2 YSLEER, per germline. The CDR3 coding sequence is TGCGCCAGCAGCCCCAGTTGGGGGAGGGGGTCGACCTACGAGCAGTACCTC. It yields the protein CASSPSWGRGSTYEQYL.

Remarks on this clone: Distinct nucleotide sequences in the sample also encode this CDR3. The chain is built from TRBV4-1 and TRBJ2-5, with 7 bases fitting TRBD2. V was clipped by 0 bases and J by 3 bases; unmatched bases: 4. CDR1 MGHRA and CDR2 YSYEKL come from the germline V gene. This CDR3 comprises 15 residues. The CDR3 spells CASSQDWLAEETQYF. CDR3 coding DNA: TGCGCCAGCAGCCAAGATTGGCTAGCGGAAGAGACCCAGTACTTC.

The V and J genes are TRBV28 and TRBJ1-4; no clear D. Germline loops: CDR1 MDHEN, CDR2 SYDVKM. V was clipped by 4 bases and J by 3 bases, with 12 bases between them. CDR3 length: 15 residues. The CDR3 region has the DNA TGTGCCAGCAGTTCCCCGGGGAGAGCTAATGAAAAACTGTTTTTT. It translates to CASSSPGRANEKLFF.

The rearrangement uses TRBV5-1 and TRBJ1-1, with a weak D call TRBD1 (5 bases). The CDR3 contains 13 residues. With 1 base removed from V and 1 base from J, the gap between germline ends came to 5 bases. Germline V gene data show CDR1 as SGHRS and CDR2 as YFSETQ. The CDR3 nucleotides read TGCGCCAGCAGCTTGACAGGGAACACTGAAGCTTTCTTT. As protein: CASSLTGNTEAFF.

The chain combines TRBV4-1 with TRBJ1-1, with D tentatively TRBD1 (5 bases). Germline values: CDR1 MGHRA, CDR2 YSYEKL. The CDR3 runs to 14 residues. Trimming took 6 bases from V and 1 from J, leaving 12 bases between them. The CDR3 DNA sequence: TGCGCCAGCAGTCTCCAGGGAACGAACACTGAAGCTTTCTTT. Encoded protein: CASSLQGTNTEAFF.

The chain combines TRBV10-3 with TRBJ2-7; 11 bases are shared with TRBD2. This CDR3 has 14 amino acids. Unmatched junction bases numbered 4, after V lost 6 bases and J lost 3 bases. Germline CDR1 is ENHRY and CDR2 is SYGVKD. This chain's CDR3 is CAIRTTSGDYEQYF. The CDR3 DNA reads as TGTGCCATCAGGACGACTAGCGGGGACTACGAGCAGTACTTC.

The chain links TRBV4-2 to TRBJ1-4; a possible D gene is TRBD1 (5 bases). The CDR3 is 15 residues long. V shed 0 bases and J shed 5 bases, with 10 bases lying between them. Germline CDR1 and CDR2: LGHNA and YNFKEQ. CDR3 DNA: TGTGCCAGCAGCCAAGATTTAGCAGGGAATGAAAAACTGTTTTTT. This gives the protein CASSQDLAGNEKLFF.

V and J are TRBV5-1 and TRBJ2-7; TRBD2 aligns across 9 bases. Unmatched junction bases numbered 11, after V lost 4 bases and J lost 3 bases. Looked up from germline, CDR1 is SGHRS and CDR2 is YFSETQ. This CDR3 is 16 amino acids long. Here the CDR3 reads CASSVGAGGVNYEQYF. The CDR3 DNA reads as TGCGCCAGCAGCGTGGGAGCGGGAGGAGTAAACTACGAGCAGTACTTC.

The chain employs TRBV27 and TRBJ1-2; TRBD1 matches 7 bases. Germline V gives CDR1 MNHEY, CDR2 SMNVEV (reference sequence). The CDR3 length is 19 residues. V lost 8 bases, J lost 8 bases, and 29 bases stayed unmatched. The CDR3: CASRDPRALPGVKGGGYTF. The CDR3 DNA is TGTGCCAGCCGAGATCCGCGTGCACTCCCAGGGGTCAAAGGGGGCGGCTACACCTTC.